These 18 T cell receptor beta chains were all obtained from the same sample, sequenced in a study of type 1 regulatory T cells. TCRdb used MiXCR to reprocess the reads, holding one entry per CDR3 protein. This repertoire shows about 68,000 distinct CDR3 sequences, about three fifths found once; its top ten account for 7.6%. For these receptors, no antigen is known. What was sequenced was cultured T cells, either the whole culture or a sorted T cell fraction (not recorded which). Subset in this sample: Tr1-enriched cell product generated in vitro against host alloantigens. The receptors come from a human donor in good health.

The gene calls are TRBV7-8 and TRBJ2-7; D remains ambiguous. The ends were cut back, 5 bases at V and 3 bases at J, with 14 bases in the middle. This CDR3 region has 14 residues. Per germline, CDR1 SGHVS and CDR2 FQNEAQ. CDR3 nucleotide sequence: TGTGCCAGCAGCGTGGGGTTGGGTTTCTACGAGCAGTACTTC. This codes for CASSVGLGFYEQYF.

This clonotype was found a few times. J is TRBJ2-1 and V is TRBV19; no firm D call. The CDR3 runs 14 residues. V was cut by 1 base and J by 5 bases, with 9 bases left in between. CDR1 and CDR2 (germline): LNHDA, SQIVND (reference sequence). CDR3 in DNA: TGTGCCAGTAGTATAGGGCGGTGGGACAATGAGCAGTTCTTC. Its protein product is CASSIGRWDNEQFF.

The J gene is TRBJ2-7, the V gene TRBV24-1; a possible D gene is TRBD1 (7 bases). This CDR3 is 15 amino acids long. Trimming shortened V by 4 bases and J by 4 bases, and 16 bases separated the two germline ends. In germline, CDR1 is KGHDR, CDR2 SFDVKD. CDR3 residues: CATSEGGQPGYEQYF. For the CDR3, the DNA is TGTGCCACCAGTGAGGGGGGACAGCCCGGATACGAGCAGTACTTC.

The chain links TRBV7-2 to TRBJ1-2, with 12 bases fitting TRBD1. The germline gives CDR1 SGHTA, CDR2 FQGNSA. Trimming cost V 6 bases and J 5 bases; bases outside gene matches: 10. The CDR3 length is 16 residues. The CDR3 loop is CASSPEPGQGAYGYTF. DNA of the CDR3: TGTGCCAGCAGTCCCGAACCGGGACAGGGGGCATATGGCTACACCTTC.

The gene calls are TRBV5-4 and TRBJ1-1; D remains ambiguous. The germline V and J ends were trimmed by 0 bases and 4 bases, with 4 bases remaining between them. The V gene's germline CDR1 is SGHNT and CDR2 YYREEE (reference sequence). The CDR3 is 12 amino acids. CDR3 amino acids: CASSLGSTEAFF. For the CDR3, the DNA is TGTGCCAGCAGCTTGGGGAGCACTGAAGCTTTCTTT.

The J gene is TRBJ2-1, the V gene TRBV11-2; D possibly uses TRBD1 or TRBD2 (5 bases each). Germline values: CDR1 SGHAT, CDR2 FQNNGV. The CDR3 runs 15 residues. Trimming pared 3 bases from V and 7 bases from J, leaving 16 bases between. CDR3 sequence reads: CASSFGSWGPNEQFF. In DNA, the CDR3 is TGTGCCAGCAGCTTTGGTAGTTGGGGACCGAATGAGCAGTTCTTC.

The V and J genes are TRBV27 and TRBJ1-5; possible D gene TRBD1, 6 bases. V was clipped by 5 bases and J by 3 bases, with 14 bases between them. Per germline, CDR1 MNHEY and CDR2 SMNVEV (reference sequence). This CDR3 has 15 residues. DNA for the CDR3: TGTGCCAGCAGTGCCCTCCAGGGGCTCAATCAGCCCCAGCATTTT. Its translation is CASSALQGLNQPQHF.

This sequence joins TRBV2 and TRBJ1-3, with D tentatively TRBD1 (6 bases). This CDR3 region has 15 residues. In germline, CDR1 is SNHLY, CDR2 FYNNEI. Trimming took off 8 bases at V and 0 bases at J, with 14 bases between the two ends. CDR3 loop: CASVRTESSGNTIYF. In DNA, the CDR3 is TGTGCCAGCGTAAGGACAGAGAGCTCTGGAAACACCATATATTTT.

Comments on this clonotype: The conserved closing phenylalanine or tryptophan is absent in this CDR3, likely reflecting a read error. The V gene is TRBV20-1, the J gene TRBJ2-3; D uncertain. V shed 3 bases and J shed 4 bases, with 14 bases lying between them. Looked up from germline, CDR1 is DFQATT and CDR2 is SNEGSKA (reference sequence). The CDR3 contains 14 residues. CDR3 protein: CSASRFPRADTQYC. Here the CDR3 DNA reads TGCAGTGCTAGTCGGTTCCCCCGAGCAGATACGCAGTATTGT.

This clonotype was counted once. J is TRBJ2-5 and V is TRBV20-1; 8 bases are shared with TRBD2. J lost 1 base, V lost 6 bases, and 13 bases had no gene match. Germline CDR1 is DFQATT and CDR2 is SNEGSKA (reference sequence). This CDR3 is 16 amino acids long. The CDR3 DNA sequence: TGCAGTGCACCAGATCCGACGGGAGGGCCCCAAGAGACCCAGTACTTC. Translation gives CSAPDPTGGPQETQYF.

The CDR3 region has the DNA TGCGCCAGCAGCCAAGGGCAGGGGGCTCCCGGCTACGAGCAGTACTTC. As protein: CASSQGQGAPGYEQYF. The V call is TRBV4-3, the J call TRBJ2-7; 8 bases line up with TRBD1. This CDR3 is built from 16 residues. V gave up 1 base and J gave up 3 bases; unmatched junction bases: 8. Germline V gives CDR1 LGHNA, CDR2 YSLEER.

This chain joins TRBV27 and TRBJ2-6; 8 bases line up with TRBD1. The CDR3 runs 19 residues. The germline V gene encodes CDR1 MNHEY and CDR2 SMNVEV (reference sequence). Losses at the gene ends were 2 bases for V and 3 bases for J; bases not matched to a gene: 12. CDR3 sequence reads: CASSLRQGFWVGGANVLTF. Written as DNA, the CDR3 is TGTGCCAGCAGTTTAAGACAGGGGTTTTGGGTAGGTGGGGCCAACGTCCTGACTTTC.

This clonotype was observed a handful of times. The genes are TRBV4-2 and TRBJ2-7; 10 positions match TRBD2. Germline V gene sequence: CDR1 LGHNA, CDR2 YNFKEQ. Losses at the gene ends were 4 bases for V and 1 base for J; bases not matched to a gene: 7. This CDR3 spans 16 amino acids. CDR3 DNA: TGTGCCAGCAGCCCCCTTTCACTAGCGGGATCCTACGAGCAGTACTTC. Its protein product is CASSPLSLAGSYEQYF.

This rearrangement joins TRBV10-1 to TRBJ1-2, with 8 bases matching TRBD1. CDR1 and CDR2 from the germline V gene are WNHNN and SYGVQD (reference sequence). CDR3 length: 14 amino acids. Trimming took 4 bases from V and 7 from J; bases not matched to a gene: 8. The chain's CDR3 is CASSGSRDRSGYTF. CDR3 bases: TGCGCCAGCAGTGGGAGCCGGGACAGGTCTGGCTACACCTTC.

For this clonotype: Being one base from a much bigger clone, this may be a read error. The chain carries TRBV9 and TRBJ2-1, with D possibly being TRBD1 (6 bases). Germline CDR1 SGDLS, CDR2 YYNGEE. There are 15 residues in the CDR3. Here the CDR3 DNA reads TGTGTCAGCAGCGAAAATGGACAGAAATACAATGAGCAGTTCTTC. Translated, it gives CVSSENGQKYNEQFF.

V is TRBV7-9 and J is TRBJ1-1; 7 nucleotides agree with TRBD1. This CDR3 has 15 amino acids. Trimming removed 5 bases from V and 4 bases from J; junction bases left unmatched: 10. Germline CDR1 SEHNR, CDR2 FQNEAQ (reference sequence). The CDR3 is CASSQERGRGTEAFF. The CDR3 DNA reads TGTGCCAGCAGCCAAGAGAGGGGGCGAGGCACTGAAGCTTTCTTT.

This clonotype was counted a single time. This chain uses TRBV20-1 with TRBJ2-1; 8 bases align to TRBD2. This CDR3 is built from 15 residues. V gave up 3 bases and J gave up 10 bases; unmatched junction bases: 14. CDR1 is DFQATT, CDR2 SNEGSKA, per germline (reference sequence). The CDR3 spells CSARTGGRPGGEQFF. Written as DNA, the CDR3 is TGCAGTGCTAGGACGGGAGGGCGGCCGGGAGGGGAGCAGTTCTTC.

The CDR3 coding sequence is TGTGCCAGCAGCTTCGGGGGCCACCTGAACACCGGGGAGCTGTTTTTT. Translation gives CASSFGGHLNTGELFF. The V and J genes are TRBV5-4 and TRBJ2-2; D possibly matches TRBD1 or TRBD2 (6 bases each). Trimming stripped 2 bases from V and 1 base from J, with 12 bases between. In germline, CDR1 is SGHNT, CDR2 YYREEE (reference sequence). The CDR3 extends over 16 amino acids.